What follows are 15 T cell receptor beta chains derived from one specimen sequenced in a study of response to subunit inactivated influenza vaccine. TCRdb redid the calling of the RT-PCR reads with MiXCR, one entry per CDR3 protein. The sample holds 630,000 or so distinct CDR3 sequences, about 15% seen once. Material: PBMCs from blood, obtained about 11 days after vaccination. Receptors originate from a man between 45 and 60 years old who received an inactivated influenza vaccine.

The rearrangement joins TRBV5-1 to TRBJ1-4, with a possible D match to TRBD1 (5 bases). Germline loops: CDR1 SGHRS, CDR2 YFSETQ. With 5 bases removed from V and 5 bases from J, the gap between germline ends came to 10 bases. This CDR3 region has 13 residues. The DNA of the CDR3 is TGCGCCAGCAGGCGGGACGAGAATGAAAAACTGTTTTTT. Translating it yields CASRRDENEKLFF.

CDR3 nucleotides: TGTGCCAGCAGCCTGCGGACAGGGGTTGACGAGCAGTACTTC. Translation: CASSLRTGVDEQYF. The V gene is TRBV11-2, the J gene TRBJ2-7, with 9 bases identical to TRBD1. J lost 5 bases, V lost 5 bases, and 7 bases had no gene match. This CDR3 has 14 residues. CDR1 is SGHAT and CDR2 is FQNNGV in the germline V gene.

CDR3: CASSQGFRGDIQYF. Written as DNA, the CDR3 is TGTGCCAGCAGCCAAGGCTTCAGGGGGGACATTCAGTACTTC. The V gene is TRBV3-1, the J gene TRBJ2-4; D is perhaps TRBD1 (7 bases). CDR1 is LGHDT and CDR2 is YNNKEL in the germline V gene (reference sequence). Trimming removed 1 base at V and 8 bases at J, with 12 bases between. CDR3 length equals 14 residues.

J is TRBJ2-3 and V is TRBV6-1, with D maybe TRBD2 (6 bases). The CDR3 runs to 16 residues. Per the germline V gene, CDR1 is MNHNS and CDR2 is SASEGT. Trimming cost V 5 bases and J 1 base, with 16 bases left between them. CDR3: CASSPPGGSGTDTQYF. The CDR3 DNA is TGTGCCAGCAGTCCCCCCGGGGGATCTGGCACAGATACGCAGTATTTT.

The CDR3 sequence is CASSRIKRGKHGHEQFF. CDR3 sequence (DNA): TGTGCCAGCAGCCGCATTAAGCGGGGTAAACATGGTCATGAGCAGTTCTTC. This sequence joins TRBV7-9 and TRBJ2-1, with 7 bases fitting TRBD2. With V trimmed by 5 bases and J by 8 bases, 18 bases remained unmatched. CDR1 and CDR2 from the germline V gene are SEHNR and FQNEAQ (reference sequence). The CDR3 totals 17 residues.

This clonotype has a handful of counts. This rearrangement joins TRBV4-3 to TRBJ2-1; possibly TRBD2 for D (5 bases). CDR1 and CDR2 from the germline V gene are LGHNA and YSLEER. The CDR3 is 12 residues long. The V gene lost 4 bases and the J gene lost 10 bases, with 11 bases spanning the gap. The chain's CDR3 is CASSLGKEEQFF. The CDR3 DNA reads TGCGCCAGCAGCCTCGGGAAGGAAGAGCAGTTCTTC.

This clonotype was detected only a few times. The gene calls are TRBV6-2 or TRBV6-3 and TRBJ2-7, with no clear D. Trimming cost V 4 bases and J 2 bases, with 9 bases left between them. There are 13 residues in the CDR3. The germline V gene encodes CDR1 MNHEY and CDR2 SVGEGT. Here the CDR3 reads CASSSDKAYEQYF. CDR3 in DNA: TGTGCCAGCAGTTCAGACAAAGCCTACGAGCAGTACTTC.

This clonotype was counted between two and nine times. CDR3 region: CASSYGTVTGELFF. As DNA, the CDR3 is TGCGCCAGCAGCTACGGGACAGTCACCGGGGAGCTGTTTTTT. The chain recombines TRBV5-1 with TRBJ2-2; 7 bases line up with TRBD1. This CDR3 comprises 14 residues. Per germline, CDR1 SGHRS and CDR2 YFSETQ. V dropped 3 bases and J dropped 4; count of bases not matched to a gene: 3. Full variable domain (remainder filled in from reference TRBV5-1 and TRBJ2-2): KAGVTQTPRYLIKTRGQQVTLSCSPISGHRSVSWYQQTPGQGLQFLFEYFSETQRNKGNFPGRFSGRQFSNSRSEMNVSTLELGDSALYLCASSYGTVTGELFFGEGSRLTVL.

The chain is built from TRBV5-1 and TRBJ2-7, with TRBD1 matching 10 bases. This CDR3 has 16 amino acids. J lost 9 bases, V lost 3 bases, and 15 bases had no gene match. Germline V gene sequence: CDR1 SGHRS, CDR2 YFSETQ. CDR3 sequence reads: CASSSKSGTGVSGQYF. DNA of the CDR3: TGCGCCAGCAGCTCGAAATCCGGGACAGGGGTCTCTGGGCAGTACTTC.

This chain uses TRBV5-8 with TRBJ2-5; either TRBD1 or TRBD2 may supply D (6 bases each). The germline CDR1 and CDR2 sequences are SGHTS and YDEGEE. Trimming took off 2 bases at V and 4 bases at J, with 15 bases between the two ends. The CDR3 runs to 15 residues. CDR3 in amino acids: CASSFEGGLRETQYF. The DNA for the CDR3 is TGTGCCAGCAGCTTCGAGGGGGGCTTACGAGAGACCCAGTACTTC.

This chain links TRBV2 with TRBJ2-5, with TRBD1 matching 7 bases. This CDR3 spans 15 amino acids. The V and J ends lost 5 bases and 1 base, in that order; junction bases with no gene match: 7. Germline values: CDR1 SNHLY, CDR2 FYNNEI. CDR3 residues: CASSITGTAQETQYF. In nucleotides, the CDR3 is TGTGCCAGCAGTATAACCGGGACAGCCCAAGAGACCCAGTACTTC.

This clonotype was counted at least ten times. This sequence joins TRBV5-5 and TRBJ2-5, with 10 bases identical to TRBD1. The junction had 7 bases not matched to a gene; V was cut back by 4 bases and J by 4 bases. Germline V gives CDR1 SGHKS, CDR2 YYEKEE (reference sequence). The CDR3 spans 15 residues. The DNA for the CDR3 is TGTGCCAGCAGCCGCCCGGGACAGGGGCTAGAGACCCAGTACTTC. It encodes CASSRPGQGLETQYF.

This clonotype was recorded at least ten times. The genes are TRBV7-8 and TRBJ2-1; D is ambiguous. V dropped 3 bases and J dropped 9 bases, with 6 bases sitting between them. The CDR3 totals 11 residues. Germline lookup yields CDR1 SGHVS and CDR2 FQNEAQ. CDR3 DNA sequence: TGTGCCAGCAGCTTGGATCTTGAGCAGTTCTTC. Protein product: CASSLDLEQFF.

The rearrangement links TRBV4-2 to TRBJ2-7; no definite D call. The V end lost 0 bases, the J end lost 0 bases, and 6 bases lay between the germline ends. CDR1 and CDR2 from the germline V gene are LGHNA and YNFKEQ. This CDR3 spans 14 amino acids. This CDR3 reads CASSQEPTSYEQYF. In DNA form, the CDR3 reads TGTGCCAGCAGCCAAGAACCAACCTCCTACGAGCAGTACTTC.

This clonotype was seen a handful of times. This rearrangement joins TRBV20-1 to TRBJ1-6, with D perhaps TRBD1 (6 bases). The CDR3 has 14 residues. The ends were cut back, 7 bases at V and 7 bases at J, with 17 bases in the middle. CDR1 and CDR2 from the germline V gene are DFQATT and SNEGSKA (reference sequence). CDR3 residues: CSGKQGGGNSPLHF. The CDR3 bases are TGCAGTGGCAAGCAAGGGGGGGGGAATTCACCCCTCCACTTT.